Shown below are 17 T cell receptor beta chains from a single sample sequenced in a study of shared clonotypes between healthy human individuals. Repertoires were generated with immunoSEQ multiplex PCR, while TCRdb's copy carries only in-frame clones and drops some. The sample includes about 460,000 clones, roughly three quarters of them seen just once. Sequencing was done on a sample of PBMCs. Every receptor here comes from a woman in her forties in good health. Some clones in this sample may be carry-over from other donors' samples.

The CDR3 loop reads CAWSRGLRDEQYF. Here the CDR3 DNA reads TGTGCCTGGAGTCGGGGGCTTCGGGACGAGCAGTACTTC. The chain is built from TRBV30 and TRBJ2-5; D tentatively fits TRBD1 or TRBD2 (6 bases each). The J call may be in error: the DNA end matches TRBJ2-7 better. This CDR3 is 13 amino acids long. Germline values: CDR1 GTSNPN, CDR2 SVGIG (reference sequence).

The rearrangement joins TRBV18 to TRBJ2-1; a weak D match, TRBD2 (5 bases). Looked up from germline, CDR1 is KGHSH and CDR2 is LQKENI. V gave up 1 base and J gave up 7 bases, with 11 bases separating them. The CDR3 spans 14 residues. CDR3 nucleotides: TGTGCCAGCTCACCACAAACTAGTTCGAATGAGCAGTTCTTC. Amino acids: CASSPQTSSNEQFF.

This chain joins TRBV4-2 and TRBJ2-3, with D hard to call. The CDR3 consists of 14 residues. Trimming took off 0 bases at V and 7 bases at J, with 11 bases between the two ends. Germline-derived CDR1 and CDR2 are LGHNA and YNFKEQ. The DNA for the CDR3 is TGTGCCAGCAGCCAAGATTTGGTGGGCAATACGCAGTATTTT. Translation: CASSQDLVGNTQYF.

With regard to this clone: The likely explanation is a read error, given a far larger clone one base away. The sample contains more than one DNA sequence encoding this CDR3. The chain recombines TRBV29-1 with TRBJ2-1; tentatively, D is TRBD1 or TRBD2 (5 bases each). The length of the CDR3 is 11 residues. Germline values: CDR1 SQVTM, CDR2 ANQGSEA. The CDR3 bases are TGTAGCGCAACAGGTTACAATGAGCAGTTCTTC. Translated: CSATGYNEQFF.

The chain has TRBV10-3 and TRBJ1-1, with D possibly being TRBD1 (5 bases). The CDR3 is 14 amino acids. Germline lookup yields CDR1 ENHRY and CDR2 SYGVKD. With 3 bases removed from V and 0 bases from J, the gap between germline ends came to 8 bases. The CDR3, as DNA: TGTGCCATCAGTGAATGGGGGTTGAACACTGAAGCTTTCTTT. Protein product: CAISEWGLNTEAFF.

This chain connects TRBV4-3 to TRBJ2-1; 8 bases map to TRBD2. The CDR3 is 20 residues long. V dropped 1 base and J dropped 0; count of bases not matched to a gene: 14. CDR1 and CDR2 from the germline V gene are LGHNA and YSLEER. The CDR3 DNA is TGCGCCAGCAGCCAAGTTGCGGGAGGTAAAAGAAGTAGCTCCTACAATGAGCAGTTCTTC. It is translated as CASSQVAGGKRSSSYNEQFF.

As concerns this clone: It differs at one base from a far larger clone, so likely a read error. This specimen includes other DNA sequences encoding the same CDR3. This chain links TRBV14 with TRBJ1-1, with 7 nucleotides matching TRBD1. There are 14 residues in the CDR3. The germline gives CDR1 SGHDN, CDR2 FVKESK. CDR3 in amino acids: CASSQGVARGYAFF. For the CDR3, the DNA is TGCGCCAGCAGCCAAGGTGTCGCCAGGGGGTATGCTTTCTTT.

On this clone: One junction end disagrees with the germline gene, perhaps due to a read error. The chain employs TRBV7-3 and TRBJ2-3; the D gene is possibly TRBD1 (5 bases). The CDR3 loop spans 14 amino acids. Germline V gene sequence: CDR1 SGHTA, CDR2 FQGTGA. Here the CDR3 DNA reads TGTGCCAGCAGCCTAACAGCCAGGGCAGATACGCAGTATTTT. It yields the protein CASSLTARADTQYF.

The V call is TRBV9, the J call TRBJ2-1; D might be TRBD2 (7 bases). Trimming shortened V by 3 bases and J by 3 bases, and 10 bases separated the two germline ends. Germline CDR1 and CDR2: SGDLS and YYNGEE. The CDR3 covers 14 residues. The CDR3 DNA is TGTGCCAGCAGCGGCGGGGGCTTCTACAATGAGCAGTTCTTC. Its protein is CASSGGGFYNEQFF.

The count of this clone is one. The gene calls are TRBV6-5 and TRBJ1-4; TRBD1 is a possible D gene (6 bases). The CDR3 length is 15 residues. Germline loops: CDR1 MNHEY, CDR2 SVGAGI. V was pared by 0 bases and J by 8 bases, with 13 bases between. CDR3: CASSYSYRAPEKLFF. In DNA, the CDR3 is TGTGCCAGCAGTTACTCCTACAGGGCTCCCGAAAAACTGTTTTTT.

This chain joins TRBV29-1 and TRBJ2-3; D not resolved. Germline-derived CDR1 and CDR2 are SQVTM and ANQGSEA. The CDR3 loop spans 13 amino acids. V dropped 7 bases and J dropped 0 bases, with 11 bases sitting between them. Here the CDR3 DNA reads TGCAGCGCTACCATAACCAGCACAGATACGCAGTATTTT. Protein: CSATITSTDTQYF.

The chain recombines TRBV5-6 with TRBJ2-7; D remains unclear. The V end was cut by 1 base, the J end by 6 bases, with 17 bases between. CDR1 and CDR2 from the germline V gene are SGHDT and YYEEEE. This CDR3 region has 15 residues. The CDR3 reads CASSLYSIPRGEQYF. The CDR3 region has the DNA TGTGCCAGCAGCTTGTACTCTATTCCCCGCGGCGAGCAGTACTTC.

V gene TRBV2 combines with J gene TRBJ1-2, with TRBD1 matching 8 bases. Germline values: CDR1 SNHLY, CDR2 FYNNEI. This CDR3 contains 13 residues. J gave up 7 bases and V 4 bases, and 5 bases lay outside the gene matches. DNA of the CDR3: TGTGCCAGCAGTGGACAGGGGTTTGGTGGCTACACCTTC. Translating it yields CASSGQGFGGYTF.

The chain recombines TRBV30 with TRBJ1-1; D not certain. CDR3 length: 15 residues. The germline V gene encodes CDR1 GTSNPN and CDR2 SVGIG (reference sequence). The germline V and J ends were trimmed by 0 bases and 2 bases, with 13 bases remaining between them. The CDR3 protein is CAWSVLPDHNTEAFF. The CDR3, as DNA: TGTGCCTGGAGTGTACTACCAGACCATAACACTGAAGCTTTCTTT.

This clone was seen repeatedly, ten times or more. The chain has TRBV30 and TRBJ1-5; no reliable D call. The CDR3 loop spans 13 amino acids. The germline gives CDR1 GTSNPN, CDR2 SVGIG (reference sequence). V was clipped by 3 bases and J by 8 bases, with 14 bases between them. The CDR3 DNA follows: TGTGCCTGGAGCTCTAAGGGCGGGGAGCCCCAGCATTTT. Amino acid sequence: CAWSSKGGEPQHF.

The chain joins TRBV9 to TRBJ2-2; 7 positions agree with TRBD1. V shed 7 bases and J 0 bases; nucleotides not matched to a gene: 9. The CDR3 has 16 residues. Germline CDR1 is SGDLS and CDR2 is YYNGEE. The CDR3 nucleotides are TGTGCCAGCCGAGCAGGGGGTTCAACGAACACCGGGGAGCTGTTTTTT. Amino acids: CASRAGGSTNTGELFF.

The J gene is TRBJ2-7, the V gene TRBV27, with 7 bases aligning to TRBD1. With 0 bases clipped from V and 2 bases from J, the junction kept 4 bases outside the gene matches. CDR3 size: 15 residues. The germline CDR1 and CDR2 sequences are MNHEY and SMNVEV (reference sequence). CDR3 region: CASSLSAGTAYEQYF. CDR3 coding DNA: TGTGCCAGCAGTTTATCTGCAGGGACAGCCTACGAGCAGTACTTC.